These 17 T cell receptor beta chains were sequenced from one sample in a study of monozygotic twins with inflammatory bowel disease. TCRdb derives one entry per CDR3 protein from the 5' RACE reads, leaving out DNA. Here the sample table reports 400,000 to 500,000 distinct CDR3 sequences. Sequencing used blood. All receptors come from a human donor with ulcerative colitis or Crohn's disease, or a healthy co-twin of an affected twin (not recorded which).

V usage is TRBV6-6 and J usage is TRBJ2-7; no DNA is available, so the TRBD1 call from TCRdb remains unchecked. The CDR3 is 12 residues long. Looked up from germline, CDR1 is MNHNY and CDR2 is SVGAGI (reference sequence). CDR3 protein: CASSYPGRPQYF.

The chain carries TRBV2 and TRBJ2-7; checking the TCRdb D call of TRBD1 is not possible without DNA. Per germline, CDR1 SNHLY and CDR2 FYNNEI. This CDR3 spans 12 amino acids. CDR3 sequence: CASSLSGDEQYF.

CDR3 loop: CASSWARGEQYF. The chain combines TRBV3-1 with TRBJ2-7; TCRdb's assignment of TRBD1 cannot be checked, as there is no DNA. The CDR3 totals 12 residues. In germline, CDR1 is LGHDT, CDR2 YNNKEL (reference sequence).

The CDR3 sequence: CAWRDRGRAQYF. This chain joins TRBV30 and TRBJ2-5; TCRdb picks TRBD2, but there is no DNA to check that call. Germline V gene lookup returns CDR1 GTSNPN and CDR2 SVGIG (reference sequence). This CDR3 contains 12 residues.

The V call is TRBV2, the J call TRBJ1-6; TCRdb gives TRBD1 as the D gene, but with no DNA this cannot be confirmed. This CDR3 has 16 amino acids. Germline CDR1 reads SNHLY; CDR2 reads FYNNEI. The CDR3 reads CASSEGPGGAGSPLHF.

The chain links TRBV4-1 to TRBJ2-2; TCRdb gives TRBD1 as the D gene, but with no DNA this cannot be confirmed. CDR1 is MGHRA, CDR2 YSYEKL, per germline. The CDR3 consists of 16 residues. CDR3: CASSQGRGPGTGELFF.

This rearrangement joins TRBV5-1 to TRBJ2-1; the D call from TCRdb, TRBD1, cannot be confirmed without DNA. Germline V gene data show CDR1 as SGHRS and CDR2 as YFSETQ. The CDR3 runs 16 residues. CDR3 loop: CASSFRGGTSYNEQFF.

The rearrangement uses TRBV4-1 and TRBJ1-4; the D gene TCRdb calls, TRBD1, cannot be checked with no DNA. In germline, CDR1 is MGHRA, CDR2 YSYEKL. The CDR3 is made up of 14 amino acids. CDR3 protein: CASSQPGQGKKLFF.

The rearrangement joins TRBV24-1 to TRBJ2-1. There are 11 residues in the CDR3. Germline V gives CDR1 KGHDR, CDR2 SFDVKD. CDR3 amino acids: CATFHNNEQFF.

The V and J genes are TRBV4-1 and TRBJ2-7; no DNA is available, so the TRBD2 call from TCRdb remains unchecked. From germline, CDR1 is MGHRA and CDR2 YSYEKL. The CDR3 spans 13 residues. The CDR3: CASSQPPRGEQYF.

V gene TRBV3-1 combines with J gene TRBJ2-7. Per germline, CDR1 LGHDT and CDR2 YNNKEL (reference sequence). The CDR3 totals 11 residues. The CDR3 is CASSQDGLAYF.

This chain uses TRBV9 with TRBJ2-7; TCRdb gives TRBD2 as the D gene, but with no DNA this cannot be confirmed. The CDR3 has 15 amino acids. Germline V gives CDR1 SGDLS, CDR2 YYNGEE. This CDR3 is CASSVEGTSEYEQYF.

The V gene is TRBV29-1, the J gene TRBJ2-7; the D gene TCRdb calls, TRBD1, cannot be checked with no DNA. The CDR3 extends over 14 amino acids. Germline CDR1 and CDR2: SQVTM and ANQGSEA. The CDR3: CSVGQGPSSYEQYF.

The chain couples TRBV10-3 to TRBJ1-2; absent DNA, TCRdb's TRBD1 call cannot be checked. CDR1 is ENHRY, CDR2 SYGVKD, per germline. The CDR3 has 17 amino acids. The CDR3 here is CAISEGRTGPSNYGYTF.

The chain links TRBV20-1 to TRBJ1-2; with no DNA, the TCRdb D assignment of TRBD1 cannot be verified. The CDR3 spans 15 residues. Germline CDR1 DFQATT, CDR2 SNEGSKA (reference sequence). This CDR3 is CSARSRTDINYGYTF.

The chain employs TRBV7-9 and TRBJ1-2; without DNA, the TCRdb call of TRBD1 cannot be checked. Germline assignment: CDR1 SEHNR and CDR2 FQNEAQ (reference sequence). The CDR3 runs to 13 residues. CDR3 sequence: CAGQETPDYGYTF.

The V gene is TRBV20-1, the J gene TRBJ2-3; TCRdb selects TRBD2, and the lack of DNA leaves this call unchecked. The germline V gene encodes CDR1 DFQATT and CDR2 SNEGSKA (reference sequence). The CDR3 is made up of 14 amino acids. The CDR3 reads CSAPLAGFSDTQYF.